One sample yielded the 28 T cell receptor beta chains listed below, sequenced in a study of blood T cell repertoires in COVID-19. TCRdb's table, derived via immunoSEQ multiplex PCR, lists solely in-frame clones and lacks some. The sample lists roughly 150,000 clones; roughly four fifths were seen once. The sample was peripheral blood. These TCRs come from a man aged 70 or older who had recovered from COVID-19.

The CDR3 protein is CASSVGASEEAGELFF. The CDR3 DNA follows: TGTGCCAGCAGCGTAGGTGCTAGCGAGGAGGCCGGGGAGCTGTTTTTT. The chain recombines TRBV9 with TRBJ2-2, with a weak D call TRBD2 (6 bases). Germline V CDR1 and CDR2: SGDLS, YYNGEE. The CDR3 has 16 amino acids. V was clipped by 0 bases and J by 6 bases, with 15 bases between them.

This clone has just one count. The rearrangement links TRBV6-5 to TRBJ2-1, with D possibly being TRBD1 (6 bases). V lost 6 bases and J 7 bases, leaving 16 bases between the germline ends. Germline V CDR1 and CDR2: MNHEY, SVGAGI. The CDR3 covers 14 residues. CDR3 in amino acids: CASSRPGQPNEQFF. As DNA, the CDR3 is TGTGCCAGCAGCCGACCTGGACAGCCAAATGAGCAGTTCTTC.

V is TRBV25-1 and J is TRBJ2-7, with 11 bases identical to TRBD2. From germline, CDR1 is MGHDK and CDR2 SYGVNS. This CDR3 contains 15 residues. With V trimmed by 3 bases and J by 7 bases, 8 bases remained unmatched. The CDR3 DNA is TGTGCCAGCAGTGACACCGGGACTAGCGGCGGAGAGCAGTACTTC. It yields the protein CASSDTGTSGGEQYF.

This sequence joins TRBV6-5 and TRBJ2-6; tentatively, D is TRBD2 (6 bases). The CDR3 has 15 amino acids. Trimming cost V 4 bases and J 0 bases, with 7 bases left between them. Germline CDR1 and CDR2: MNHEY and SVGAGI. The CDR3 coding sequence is TGTGCCAGCAGTTCGGGAGCCTCTGGGGCCAACGTCCTGACTTTC. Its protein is CASSSGASGANVLTF.

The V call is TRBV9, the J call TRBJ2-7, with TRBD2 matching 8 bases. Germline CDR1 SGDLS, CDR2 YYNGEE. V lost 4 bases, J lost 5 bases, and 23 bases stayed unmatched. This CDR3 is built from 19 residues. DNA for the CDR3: TGTGCCAGCAGCCTCAGCACATCGCCCTCGGGACTAGTTGGCGACGAGCAGTACTTC. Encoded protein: CASSLSTSPSGLVGDEQYF.

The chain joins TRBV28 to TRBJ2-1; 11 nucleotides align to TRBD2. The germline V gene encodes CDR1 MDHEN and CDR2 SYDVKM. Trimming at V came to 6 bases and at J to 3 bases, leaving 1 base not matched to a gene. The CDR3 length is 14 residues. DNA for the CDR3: TGTGCCAGCAGGCTAGCGGGAGGCTACAATGAGCAGTTCTTC. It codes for CASRLAGGYNEQFF.

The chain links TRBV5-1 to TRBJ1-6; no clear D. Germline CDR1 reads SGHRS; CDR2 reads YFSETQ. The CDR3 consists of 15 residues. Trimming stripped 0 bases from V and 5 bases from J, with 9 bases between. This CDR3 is CASSLGQANNSPLHF. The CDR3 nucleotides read TGCGCCAGCAGCTTGGGCCAGGCGAATAATTCACCCCTCCACTTT.

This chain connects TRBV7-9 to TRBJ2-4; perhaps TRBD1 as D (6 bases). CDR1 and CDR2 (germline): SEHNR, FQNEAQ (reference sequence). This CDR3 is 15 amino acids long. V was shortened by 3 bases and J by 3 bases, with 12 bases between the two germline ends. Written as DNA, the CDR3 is TGTGCCAGCAGCTTCGATGGGGGCTTCAAAAACATTCAGTACTTC. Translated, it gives CASSFDGGFKNIQYF.

The CDR3 coding sequence is TGTGCCAGCAGCACAGGGGTGAGGGAGACCCAGTACTTC. Translation gives CASSTGVRETQYF. The V gene is TRBV11-2, the J gene TRBJ2-5; the match to TRBD1 covers 7 bases. Germline loops: CDR1 SGHAT, CDR2 FQNNGV. The V and J ends lost 5 bases and 5 bases, in that order; junction bases with no gene match: 5. The CDR3 is 13 residues long. The full variable domain, in which reference TRBV11-2 and TRBJ2-5 provide the parts outside the CDR3, is EAGVAQSPRYKIIEKRQSVAFWCNPISGHATLYWYQQILGQGPKLLIQFQNNGVVDDSQLPKDRFSAERLKGVDSTLKIQPAKLEDSAVYLCASSTGVRETQYFGPGTRLLVL.

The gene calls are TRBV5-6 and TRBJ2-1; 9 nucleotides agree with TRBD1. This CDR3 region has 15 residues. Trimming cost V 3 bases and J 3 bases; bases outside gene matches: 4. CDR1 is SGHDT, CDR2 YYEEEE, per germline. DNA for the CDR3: TGTGCCAGCAGCTGGGGACAGGGAAACTACAATGAGCAGTTCTTC. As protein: CASSWGQGNYNEQFF. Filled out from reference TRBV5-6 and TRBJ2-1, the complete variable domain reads DAGVTQSPTHLIKTRGQQVTLRCSPKSGHDTVSWYQQALGQGPQFIFQYYEEEERQRGNFPDRFSGHQFPNYSSELNVNALLLGDSALYLCASSWGQGNYNEQFFGPGTRLTVL.

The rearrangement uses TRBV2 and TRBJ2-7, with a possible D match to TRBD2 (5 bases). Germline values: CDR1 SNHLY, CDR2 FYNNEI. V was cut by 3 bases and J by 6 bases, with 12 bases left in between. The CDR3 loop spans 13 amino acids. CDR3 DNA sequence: TGTGCCAGCAGTGAGGGTGATGGAGGCGAGCAGTACTTC. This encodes CASSEGDGGEQYF.

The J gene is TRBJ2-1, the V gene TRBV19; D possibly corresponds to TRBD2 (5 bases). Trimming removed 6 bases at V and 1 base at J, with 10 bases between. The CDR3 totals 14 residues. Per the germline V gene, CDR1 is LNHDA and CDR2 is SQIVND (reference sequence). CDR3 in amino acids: CASSLSDSYNEQFF. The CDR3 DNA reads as TGTGCCAGTAGCCTTAGCGATTCCTACAATGAGCAGTTCTTC.

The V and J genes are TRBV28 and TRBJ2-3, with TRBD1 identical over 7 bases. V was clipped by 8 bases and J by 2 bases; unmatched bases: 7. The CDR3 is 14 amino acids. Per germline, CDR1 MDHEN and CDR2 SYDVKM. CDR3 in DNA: TGTGCCAGCGAGTCACAGGGGCCCACAGATACGCAGTATTTT. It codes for CASESQGPTDTQYF.

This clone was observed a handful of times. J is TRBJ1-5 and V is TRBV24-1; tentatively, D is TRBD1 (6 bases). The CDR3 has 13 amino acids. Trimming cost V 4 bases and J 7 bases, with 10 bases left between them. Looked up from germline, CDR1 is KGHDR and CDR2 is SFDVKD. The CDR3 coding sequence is TGTGCCACCAGTGACAGGGGTGGCCAGCCCCAGCATTTT. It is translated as CATSDRGGQPQHF.

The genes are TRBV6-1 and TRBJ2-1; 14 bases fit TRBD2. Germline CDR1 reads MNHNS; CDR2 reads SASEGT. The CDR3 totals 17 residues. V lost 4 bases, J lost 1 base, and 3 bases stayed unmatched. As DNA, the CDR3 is TGTGCCAGCAGTGGACGGACTAGCGGGAGGTCCTACAATGAGCAGTTCTTC. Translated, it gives CASSGRTSGRSYNEQFF.

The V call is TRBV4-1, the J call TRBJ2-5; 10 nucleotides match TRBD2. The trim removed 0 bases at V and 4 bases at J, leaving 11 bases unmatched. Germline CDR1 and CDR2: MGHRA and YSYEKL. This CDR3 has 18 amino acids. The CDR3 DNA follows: TGCGCCAGCAGCCAAGAGAGGGGTTCTAGCGGGAGTGCAGAGACCCAGTACTTC. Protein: CASSQERGSSGSAETQYF.

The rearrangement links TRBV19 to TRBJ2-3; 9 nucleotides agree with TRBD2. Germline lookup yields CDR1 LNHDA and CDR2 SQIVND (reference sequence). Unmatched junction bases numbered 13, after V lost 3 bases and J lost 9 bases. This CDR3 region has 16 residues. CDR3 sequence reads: CASSIWREGRQGTQYF. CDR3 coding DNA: TGTGCCAGTAGTATTTGGCGGGAGGGCCGCCAAGGGACGCAGTATTTT.

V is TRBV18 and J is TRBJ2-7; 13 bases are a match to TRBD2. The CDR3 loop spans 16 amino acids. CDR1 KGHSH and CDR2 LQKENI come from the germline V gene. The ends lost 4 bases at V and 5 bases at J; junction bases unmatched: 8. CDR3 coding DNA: TGTGCCAGCTCACTACCGGGACTAGCGGGAAACCACGAGCAGTACTTC. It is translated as CASSLPGLAGNHEQYF.

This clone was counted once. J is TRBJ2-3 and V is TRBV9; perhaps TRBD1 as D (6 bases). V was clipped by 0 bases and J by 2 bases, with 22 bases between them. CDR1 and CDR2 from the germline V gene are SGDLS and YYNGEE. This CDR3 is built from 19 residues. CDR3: CASSVAWQGSGAITDTQYF. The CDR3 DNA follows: TGTGCCAGCAGCGTAGCGTGGCAGGGGAGCGGAGCCATCACAGATACGCAGTATTTT. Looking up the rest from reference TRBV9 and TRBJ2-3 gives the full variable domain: DSGVTQTPKHLITATGQRVTLRCSPRSGDLSVYWYQQSLDQGLQFLIQYYNGEERAKGNILERFSAQQFPDLHSELNLSSLELGDSALYFCASSVAWQGSGAITDTQYFGPGTRLTVL.

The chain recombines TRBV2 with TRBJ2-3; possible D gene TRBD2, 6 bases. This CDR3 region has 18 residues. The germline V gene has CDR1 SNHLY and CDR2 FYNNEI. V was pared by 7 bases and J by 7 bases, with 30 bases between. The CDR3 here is CASKGGYAHRPPAYTQYF. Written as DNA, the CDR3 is TGTGCCAGCAAAGGAGGGTACGCCCATCGTCCCCCGGCGTATACGCAGTATTTT.

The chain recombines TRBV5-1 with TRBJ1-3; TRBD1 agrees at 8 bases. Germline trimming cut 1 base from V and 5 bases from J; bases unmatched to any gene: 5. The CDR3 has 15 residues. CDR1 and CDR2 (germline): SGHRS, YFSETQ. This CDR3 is CASSLTGQGRNTIYF. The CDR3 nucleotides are TGCGCCAGCAGCTTGACCGGACAGGGCAGAAACACCATATATTTT.

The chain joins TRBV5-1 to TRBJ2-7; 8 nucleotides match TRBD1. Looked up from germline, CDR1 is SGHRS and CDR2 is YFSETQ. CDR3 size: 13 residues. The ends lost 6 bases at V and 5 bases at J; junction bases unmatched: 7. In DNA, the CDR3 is TGCGCCAGCAACCCTACAGGGGGGAACGAGCAGTACTTC. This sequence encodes CASNPTGGNEQYF.

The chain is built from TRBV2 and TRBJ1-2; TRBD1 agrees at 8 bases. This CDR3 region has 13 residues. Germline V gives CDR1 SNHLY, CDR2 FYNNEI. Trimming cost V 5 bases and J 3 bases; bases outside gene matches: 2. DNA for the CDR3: TGTGCCAGCAGTCCGACAGGGGACTATGGCTACACCTTC. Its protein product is CASSPTGDYGYTF.

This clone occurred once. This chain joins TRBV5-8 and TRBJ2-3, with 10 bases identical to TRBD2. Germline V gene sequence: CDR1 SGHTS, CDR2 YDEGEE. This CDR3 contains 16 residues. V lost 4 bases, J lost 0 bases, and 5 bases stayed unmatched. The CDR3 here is CASSPPTSGSTDTQYF. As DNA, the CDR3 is TGTGCCAGCAGCCCCCCGACTAGCGGGAGCACAGATACGCAGTATTTT.

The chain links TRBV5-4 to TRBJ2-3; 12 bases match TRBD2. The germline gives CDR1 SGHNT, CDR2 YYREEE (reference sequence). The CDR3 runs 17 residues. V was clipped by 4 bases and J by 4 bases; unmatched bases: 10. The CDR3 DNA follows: TGTGCCAGCAGCACCCCCTCTAGCGGGAGGGCCCCAGATACGCAGTATTTT. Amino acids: CASSTPSSGRAPDTQYF.

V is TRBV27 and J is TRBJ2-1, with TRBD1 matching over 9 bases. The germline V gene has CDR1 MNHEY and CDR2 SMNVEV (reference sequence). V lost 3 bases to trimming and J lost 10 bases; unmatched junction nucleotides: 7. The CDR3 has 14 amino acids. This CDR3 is CASSFGTGLYEQFF. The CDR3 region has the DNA TGTGCCAGCAGTTTTGGGACAGGGTTATACGAGCAGTTCTTC.

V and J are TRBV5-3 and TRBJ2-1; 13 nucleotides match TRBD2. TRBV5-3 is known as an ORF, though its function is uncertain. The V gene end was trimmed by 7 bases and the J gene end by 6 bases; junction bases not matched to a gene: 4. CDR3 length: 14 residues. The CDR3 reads CARSGLAGVNEQFF. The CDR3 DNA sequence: TGTGCCAGATCCGGACTAGCGGGAGTCAATGAGCAGTTCTTC.

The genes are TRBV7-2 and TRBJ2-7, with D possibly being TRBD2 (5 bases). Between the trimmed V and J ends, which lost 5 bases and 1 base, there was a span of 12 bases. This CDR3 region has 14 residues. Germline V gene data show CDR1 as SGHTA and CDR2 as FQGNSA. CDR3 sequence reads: CASSAHRESYEQYF. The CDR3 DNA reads TGTGCCAGCAGCGCCCACCGGGAATCCTACGAGCAGTACTTC. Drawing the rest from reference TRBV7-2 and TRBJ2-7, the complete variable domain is GAGVSQSPSNKVTEKGKDVELRCDPISGHTALYWYRQSLGQGLEFLIYFQGNSAPDKSGLPSDRFSAERTGGSVSTLTIQRTQQEDSAVYLCASSAHRESYEQYFGPGTRLTVT.